The entry below describes one T cell receptor beta chain. The target antigen is unknown. The CDR3 loop spans 14 amino acids. V shed 8 bases and J 2 bases; nucleotides not matched to a gene: 9. From germline, CDR1 is MNHEY and CDR2 SVGAGI. This specimen belongs to a study of shared clonotypes between healthy human individuals. Sorted subsets were amplified in replicate PCRs using 200 to 250 ng DNA, roughly 30,000 T cell genomes. Assay used: immunoSEQ multiplex PCR; TCRdb lists only in-frame clones, some missing. The sample consists of around 100,000 clones, roughly 66% of them appearing once. Study-level points and caveats: The low donor count limited represented genetic and exposure-history diversity.

Sequenced material: memory CD8+ T cells sorted from blood. Stated subset: CD45RO+ cells pooled with CCR7-negative TemRA cells. This TCR was sampled from a woman aged 30 to 39 in good health. This rearrangement joins TRBV6-5 to TRBJ2-7; 7 nucleotides match TRBD1. In DNA, the CDR3 is TGTGCCAGCTCTCCGACAGGGTCAACCTACGAGCAGTACTTC. Protein product: CASSPTGSTYEQYF.